Following are 25 T cell receptor beta chains from one sample sequenced in a study of shared clonotypes between healthy human individuals. Naive CD8 cells lacked CD45RO and underwent positive selection for CCR7, leaving out terminally differentiated effector memory CD45RA+ cells. Assay used: immunoSEQ multiplex PCR; TCRdb lists only in-frame clones, some missing. The table shows millions of clones, with about 95% occurring only once. The sample comprised naive CD8+ T cells sorted from blood. The receptors derive from a man between 18 and 35 years old in good health.

This chain connects TRBV10-2 to TRBJ2-7; tentatively, D is TRBD2 (5 bases). V was cut by 6 bases and J by 3 bases, with 12 bases left in between. Germline CDR1 and CDR2: WSHSY and SAAADI. This CDR3 has 13 amino acids. The CDR3 reads CASSGGPNYEQYF. DNA of the CDR3: TGCGCCAGCAGCGGCGGGCCAAACTACGAGCAGTACTTC.

About this clone: Other DNA sequences in this sample translate to the same CDR3. V and J are TRBV6-1 and TRBJ1-3; no firm D call. This CDR3 has 13 residues. Germline V lookup: CDR1 MNHNS, CDR2 SASEGT. V lost 5 bases to trimming and J lost 4 bases, with 9 bases between them. CDR3 protein: CASSRESGNTIYF. In DNA, the CDR3 is TGTGCCAGCAGTAGGGAATCCGGAAACACCATATATTTT.

The rearrangement links TRBV7-2 to TRBJ2-1; D is perhaps TRBD2 (6 bases). The CDR3 length is 14 residues. CDR1 is SGHTA, CDR2 FQGNSA, per germline. The ends were cut back, 5 bases at V and 9 bases at J, with 17 bases in the middle. The CDR3 DNA reads TGTGCCAGCAGCCCCAGTGGGGGGTGGGGTGAGCAGTTCTTC. As protein: CASSPSGGWGEQFF. The full variable domain, completed using reference TRBV7-2 and TRBJ2-1, is GAGVSQSPSNKVTEKGKDVELRCDPISGHTALYWYRQSLGQGLEFLIYFQGNSAPDKSGLPSDRFSAERTGGSVSTLTIQRTQQEDSAVYLCASSPSGGWGEQFFGPGTRLTVL.

The chain recombines TRBV30 with TRBJ2-7; the match to TRBD2 covers 9 bases. Germline V gene lookup returns CDR1 GTSNPN and CDR2 SVGIG (reference sequence). The CDR3 spans 13 residues. With 5 bases clipped from V and 2 bases from J, the junction kept 4 bases outside the gene matches. As DNA, the CDR3 is TGTGCCTGGGGGGGACTAGCAGCCTACGAGCAGTACTTC. Protein product: CAWGGLAAYEQYF. Complete variable domain (other parts from reference TRBV30 and TRBJ2-7): SQTIHQWPATLVQPVGSPLSLECTVEGTSNPNLYWYRQAAGRGLQLLFYSVGIGQISSEVPQNLSASRPQDRQFILSSKKLLLSDSGFYLCAWGGLAAYEQYFGPGTRLTVT.

The genes are TRBV25-1 and TRBJ1-1, with a possible D match to TRBD1 (5 bases). This CDR3 contains 15 residues. The germline gives CDR1 MGHDK, CDR2 SYGVNS. V was pared by 1 base and J by 0 bases, with 9 bases between. The CDR3 region has the DNA TGTGCCAGCAGTGAATCAGGGACGGTGAACACTGAAGCTTTCTTT. It specifies CASSESGTVNTEAFF.

J is TRBJ1-2 and V is TRBV19; TRBD1 matches 9 bases. Germline loops: CDR1 LNHDA, CDR2 SQIVND (reference sequence). J lost 9 bases, V lost 6 bases, and 8 bases had no gene match. The CDR3 is 13 amino acids. Written as DNA, the CDR3 is TGTGCCAGTAGGCACAGGGGGCGGGATCGCTACACCTTC. This codes for CASRHRGRDRYTF.

This clone showed up just once. CDR3 coding DNA: TGTGCCAGCAGTGAAATCATCGGGGGGGTAGGACCAGAGCTGTTTTTT. It specifies CASSEIIGGVGPELFF. J is TRBJ2-2 and V is TRBV6-1, with 8 bases matching TRBD2. In germline, CDR1 is MNHNS, CDR2 SASEGT. The trim removed 2 bases at V and 11 bases at J, leaving 13 bases unmatched. The CDR3 has 16 amino acids.

The rearrangement uses TRBV6-6 and TRBJ2-1, with D uncertain. There are 14 residues in the CDR3. V dropped 7 bases and J dropped 0 bases, with 10 bases sitting between them. Germline lookup yields CDR1 MNHNY and CDR2 SVGAGI (reference sequence). The chain's CDR3 is CASTLVSSYNEQFF. Here the CDR3 DNA reads TGTGCCAGCACACTCGTAAGCTCCTACAATGAGCAGTTCTTC.

The V gene is TRBV4-1, the J gene TRBJ2-2, with a tentative D call TRBD2 (7 bases). Germline-derived CDR1 and CDR2 are MGHRA and YSYEKL. This CDR3 region has 19 residues. V was clipped by 0 bases and J by 0 bases, with 17 bases between them. CDR3 in DNA: TGCGCCAGCAGCCAAGAAGGCGGCGCGGGGGCCACGAACACCGGGGAGCTGTTTTTT. This encodes CASSQEGGAGATNTGELFF.

The chain recombines TRBV4-3 with TRBJ2-1, with D possibly TRBD1 on 5 matching bases. The CDR3 loop spans 14 amino acids. Germline CDR1 LGHNA, CDR2 YSLEER. The V end lost 0 bases, the J end lost 6 bases, and 9 bases lay between the germline ends. The CDR3 is CASSQDQGSNEQFF. In nucleotides, the CDR3 is TGCGCCAGCAGCCAAGATCAGGGTAGCAATGAGCAGTTCTTC.

This sequence joins TRBV5-4 and TRBJ1-1, with unresolved D. In germline, CDR1 is SGHNT, CDR2 YYREEE (reference sequence). The ends were cut back, 6 bases at V and 0 bases at J, with 12 bases in the middle. The CDR3 contains 14 residues. Written as DNA, the CDR3 is TGTGCCAGCACCCCGACGGGGATGAACACTGAAGCTTTCTTT. Translating gives CASTPTGMNTEAFF.

The CDR3 protein is CASSFLFRDSYEQYF. CDR3 nucleotides: TGTGCCAGCAGTTTCCTCTTCAGGGACTCCTACGAGCAGTACTTC. The chain employs TRBV28 and TRBJ2-7, with TRBD1 as a possible D gene (5 bases). CDR3 length: 15 amino acids. Germline V CDR1 and CDR2: MDHEN, SYDVKM. Trimming took 3 bases from V and 0 from J, leaving 12 bases between them.

This chain joins TRBV2 and TRBJ2-7; D is undetermined. The CDR3 sequence is 15 residues long. V was trimmed by 0 bases and J by 1 base, leaving 10 bases between them. Germline V gene sequence: CDR1 SNHLY, CDR2 FYNNEI. The CDR3 DNA follows: TGTGCCAGCAGTGAAGCAGCACGGCTTTCCTACGAGCAGTACTTC. The encoded protein is CASSEAARLSYEQYF.

In its sample, this clone was seen once. The chain links TRBV6-5 to TRBJ1-5, with D unclear. Germline V gene sequence: CDR1 MNHEY, CDR2 SVGAGI. The CDR3 sequence is 14 residues long. The V end was cut by 5 bases, the J end by 3 bases, with 11 bases between. This CDR3 reads CASSPSSYNQPQHF. As DNA, the CDR3 is TGTGCCAGCAGTCCCTCTAGCTACAATCAGCCCCAGCATTTT.

The chain links TRBV4-1 to TRBJ1-1; D may be TRBD1 (6 bases). Per the germline V gene, CDR1 is MGHRA and CDR2 is YSYEKL. Trimming removed 4 bases at V and 6 bases at J, with 18 bases between. The CDR3 has 15 amino acids. This CDR3 reads CASSRIPGAIAEAFF. The CDR3 DNA reads TGCGCCAGCAGCCGGATCCCGGGGGCGATAGCTGAAGCTTTCTTT.

This clone was observed once. This rearrangement joins TRBV10-1 to TRBJ2-5; D possibly matches TRBD1 or TRBD2 (5 bases each). Germline CDR1 and CDR2: WNHNN and SYGVQD (reference sequence). The CDR3 has 13 residues. V lost 10 bases and J 4 bases, leaving 16 bases between the germline ends. CDR3 in amino acids: CATRGDIGETQYF. CDR3 nucleotide sequence: TGCGCCACCAGAGGGGATATTGGAGAGACCCAGTACTTC.

This clone appeared a single time. This rearrangement joins TRBV4-3 to TRBJ2-2, with D unclear. Germline V gene lookup returns CDR1 LGHNA and CDR2 YSLEER. CDR3 length equals 15 residues. V lost 0 bases, J lost 4 bases, and 9 bases lay in between. The CDR3 sequence is CASSQDTMATGELFF. CDR3 DNA: TGCGCCAGCAGCCAAGATACTATGGCCACCGGGGAGCTGTTTTTT.

V gene TRBV6-5 combines with J gene TRBJ2-1; possible D gene TRBD2, 5 bases. Germline V gene data show CDR1 as MNHEY and CDR2 as SVGAGI. This CDR3 spans 14 amino acids. Trimming left V 6 bases short and J 7 bases short, with 16 bases between. The CDR3 coding sequence is TGTGCCAGCAGCCCCGGACTCGAAGAAAATGAGCAGTTCTTC. It yields the protein CASSPGLEENEQFF.

The rearrangement links TRBV7-9 to TRBJ1-2, with a weak D call TRBD1 (6 bases). Germline V CDR1 and CDR2: SEHNR, FQNEAQ (reference sequence). The CDR3 is 15 residues long. Between the trimmed V and J ends, which lost 5 bases and 2 bases, there was a span of 15 bases. Here the CDR3 reads CASSPGGGANYGYTF. CDR3 in DNA: TGTGCCAGCAGCCCAGGTGGGGGGGCGAACTATGGCTACACCTTC.

The chain combines TRBV15 with TRBJ2-3, with a tentative D call TRBD2 (6 bases). V was trimmed by 0 bases and J by 4 bases, leaving 17 bases between them. The CDR3 runs 17 residues. Germline V gene lookup returns CDR1 LNHNV and CDR2 YYDKDF (reference sequence). The chain's CDR3 is CATSRDRASVGADTQYF. DNA for the CDR3: TGTGCCACCAGCAGAGATAGAGCTAGCGTCGGGGCAGATACGCAGTATTTT.

The chain has TRBV2 and TRBJ2-3; 15 bases are a match to TRBD2. The CDR3 covers 18 residues. Germline assignment: CDR1 SNHLY and CDR2 FYNNEI. V gave up 9 bases and J gave up 2 bases; unmatched junction bases: 12. The CDR3 protein is CASSGLAGGPTHTDTQYF. The CDR3 bases are TGTGCCAGTTCGGGACTAGCGGGGGGCCCTACCCACACAGATACGCAGTATTTT.

The chain links TRBV23-1 to TRBJ2-7; no definite D call. TRBV23-1 is assigned to the ORF class and has an uncertain function. The germline V and J ends were trimmed by 4 bases and 3 bases, with 19 bases remaining between them. This CDR3 is built from 16 residues. The CDR3 protein is CASSPSTKRNFYEQYF. The CDR3 nucleotides read TGCGCCAGCAGTCCCTCAACAAAGAGGAATTTCTACGAGCAGTACTTC.

V gene TRBV7-9 combines with J gene TRBJ2-7; D remains unclear. V was cut by 5 bases and J by 9 bases, with 17 bases left in between. Germline CDR1 reads SEHNR; CDR2 reads FQNEAQ (reference sequence). The CDR3 covers 13 residues. CDR3 sequence reads: CASSLSESLGQYF. CDR3 nucleotide sequence: TGTGCCAGCAGCCTCTCCGAGAGCCTCGGGCAGTACTTC.

The chain has TRBV27 and TRBJ2-5; D may be TRBD2 (5 bases). Germline-derived CDR1 and CDR2 are MNHEY and SMNVEV (reference sequence). This CDR3 spans 16 amino acids. V lost 5 bases, J lost 4 bases, and 20 bases lay in between. In DNA, the CDR3 is TGTGCCAGCAGTCCGGGAACAGCTACCTGGGGAGAGACCCAGTACTTC. Encoded protein: CASSPGTATWGETQYF.

This rearrangement joins TRBV28 to TRBJ2-7; 7 nucleotides line up with TRBD2. Germline V gene lookup returns CDR1 MDHEN and CDR2 SYDVKM. This CDR3 region has 12 residues. CDR3 nucleotide sequence: TGTGGTTGGGGAGGGGACTCCTACGAGCAGTACTTC. It is translated as CGWGGDSYEQYF.